This T cell receptor (beta chain) was sequenced in a study of human T cells and chemical hapten exposure. CDR3 length: 15 residues. This clonotype was seen a few times. TCRdb reprocessed the 5' RACE reads via MiXCR and lists one record per CDR3 protein. Here the sample spans 100,000 to 120,000 distinct CDR3 sequences, around a fifth being singletons. Sequencing started from total RNA isolated from unfractionated whole blood. V usage is TRBV21-1 and J usage is TRBJ1-5. TRBV21-1 is reported as a pseudogene. The receptor's source is a human donor in good health. The CDR3 loop is CASSTTGEANQPQHF. The DNA of the CDR3 is TGTGCCAGCAGCACCACGGGGGAGGCCAATCAGCCCCAGCATTTT.